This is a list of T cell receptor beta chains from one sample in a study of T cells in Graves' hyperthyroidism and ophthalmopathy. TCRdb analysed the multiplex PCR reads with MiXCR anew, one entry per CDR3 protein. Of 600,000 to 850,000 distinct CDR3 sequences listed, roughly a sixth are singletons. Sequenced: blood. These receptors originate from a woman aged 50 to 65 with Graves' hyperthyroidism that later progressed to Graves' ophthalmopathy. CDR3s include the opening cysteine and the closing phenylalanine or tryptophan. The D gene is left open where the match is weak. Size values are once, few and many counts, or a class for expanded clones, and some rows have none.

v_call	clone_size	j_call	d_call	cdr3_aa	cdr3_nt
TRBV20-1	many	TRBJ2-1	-	CSARGEGAHEQFF	TGCAGTGCTAGGGGCGAAGGGGCCCATGAGCAGTTCTTC
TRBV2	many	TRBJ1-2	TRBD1	CARETGGNYGYTF	TGTGCCAGGGAGACAGGGGGCAACTATGGCTACACCTTC
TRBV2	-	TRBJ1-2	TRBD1	CARARQGNNYGYTF	TGTGCCAGGGCCCGACAGGGGAACAACTATGGCTACACCTTC
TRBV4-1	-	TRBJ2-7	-	CASSQAEHYEQYF	TGCGCCAGCAGCCAAGCGGAACACTACGAGCAGTACTTC
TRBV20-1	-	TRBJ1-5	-	CSARDWENQPQHF	TGCAGTGCTAGAGATTGGGAAAATCAGCCCCAGCATTTT
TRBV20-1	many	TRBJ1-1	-	CSARTPPPRAEAFF	TGCAGTGCTAGAACCCCTCCCCCGAGGGCTGAAGCTTTCTTT
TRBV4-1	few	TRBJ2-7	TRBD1	CASSHTGTGTYEQYF	TGCGCCAGCAGCCACACCGGGACAGGGACCTACGAGCAGTACTTC
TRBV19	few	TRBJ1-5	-	CASSNQAGNQPQHF	TGTGCCAGTAGTAACCAGGCGGGGAATCAGCCCCAGCATTTT
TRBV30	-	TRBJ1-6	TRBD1	CAWDLTGGNSPLHF	TGTGCCTGGGATCTAACAGGGGGAAATTCACCCCTCCACTTT
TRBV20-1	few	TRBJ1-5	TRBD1	CSGSDRGNQPQHF	TGCAGTGGTAGTGACAGGGGGAATCAGCCCCAGCATTTT
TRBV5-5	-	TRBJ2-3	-	CASTPEGRIDTQYF	TGTGCCAGCACCCCGGAGGGCCGGATAGATACGCAGTATTTT
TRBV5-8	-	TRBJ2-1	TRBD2	CASSLYRGESHNEQFF	TGTGCCAGCAGCTTGTACCGGGGGGAGTCTCACAATGAGCAGTTCTTC
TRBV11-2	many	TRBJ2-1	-	CASSFRFFYNEQFF	TGTGCCAGCAGCTTTAGGTTTTTCTACAATGAGCAGTTCTTC
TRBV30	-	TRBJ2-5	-	CAWRQHETQYF	TGTGCCTGGAGACAGCATGAGACCCAGTACTTC
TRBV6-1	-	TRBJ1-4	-	CASSYSGIMDEKLFF	TGTGCCAGCAGTTACAGCGGTATCATGGATGAAAAACTGTTTTTT
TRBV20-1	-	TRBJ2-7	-	CSANTFASYEQYF	TGCAGTGCTAACACGTTCGCCTCCTACGAGCAGTACTTC
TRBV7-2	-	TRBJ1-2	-	CASSLDFGVYGYTF	TGTGCCAGCAGCTTAGATTTCGGGGTCTATGGCTACACCTTC
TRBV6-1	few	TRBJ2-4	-	CASSEPGRGTAKNIQYF	TGTGCCAGCAGTGAACCGGGCAGGGGCACGGCCAAAAACATTCAGTACTTC
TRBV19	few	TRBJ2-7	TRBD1	CASSRQGTSYEQYF	TGTGCCAGTAGTCGACAGGGGACCTCCTACGAGCAGTACTTC
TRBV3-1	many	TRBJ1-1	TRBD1	CASSQPRQGRSEAFF	TGTGCCAGCAGCCAGCCGCGACAGGGGAGGTCGGAAGCTTTCTTT
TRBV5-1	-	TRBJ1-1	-	CASSLGRIGDTEAFF	TGCGCCAGCAGCTTGGGAAGAATAGGAGACACTGAAGCTTTCTTT
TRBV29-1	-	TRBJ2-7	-	CSVETGRGSYEQYF	TGCAGCGTCGAGACAGGAAGAGGCTCCTACGAGCAGTACTTC
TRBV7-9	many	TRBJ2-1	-	CASSLYGSLLRNEQFF	TGTGCCAGCAGCTTATACGGCAGCCTCCTACGGAATGAGCAGTTCTTC
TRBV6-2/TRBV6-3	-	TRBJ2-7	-	CASTHSQRGTYEQYF	TGTGCCAGCACCCACTCTCAACGGGGAACCTACGAGCAGTACTTC
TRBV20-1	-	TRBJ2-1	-	CSASAGPNYNEQFF	TGCAGTGCTAGCGCGGGCCCGAATTACAATGAGCAGTTCTTC
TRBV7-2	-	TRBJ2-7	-	CASSSSKNSYEQYF	TGTGCCAGCAGCTCCTCAAAGAACAGCTACGAGCAGTACTTC
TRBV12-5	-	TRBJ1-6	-	CASGPSGANSPLHF	TGTGCTAGTGGCCCTAGCGGGGCTAATTCACCCCTCCACTTT
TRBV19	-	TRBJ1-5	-	CASSIGQGLGQPQHF	TGTGCCAGTAGTATAGGGCAGGGGCTAGGTCAGCCCCAGCATTTT
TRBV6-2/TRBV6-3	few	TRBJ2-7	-	CASSYATVHSYEQYF	TGTGCCAGCAGTTACGCGACAGTCCACTCCTACGAGCAGTACTTC
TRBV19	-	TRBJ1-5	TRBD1	CASSRRDRENQPQHF	TGTGCCAGTAGTCGCCGGGACAGGGAGAATCAGCCCCAGCATTTT
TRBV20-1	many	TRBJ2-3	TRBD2	CSARDGTRISDTQYF	TGCAGTGCTAGAGACGGGACTAGGATATCAGATACGCAGTATTTT
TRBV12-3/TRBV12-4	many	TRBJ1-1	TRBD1	CASILYRGRDTEAFF	TGTGCCAGTATTCTTTACAGGGGGCGGGACACTGAAGCTTTCTTT
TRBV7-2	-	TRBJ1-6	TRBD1	CASSPLVGQGNSPLHF	TGTGCCAGCAGCCCCCTGGTTGGACAGGGTAATTCACCCCTCCACTTT
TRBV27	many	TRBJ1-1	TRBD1	CASSQGAYANTEAFF	TGTGCCAGCAGTCAGGGGGCTTATGCGAACACTGAAGCTTTCTTT
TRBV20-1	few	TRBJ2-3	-	CSARDRLRGRTDTQYF	TGCAGTGCTAGAGATCGTTTGCGGGGGCGCACAGATACGCAGTATTTT
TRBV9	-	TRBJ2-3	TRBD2	CASSFKTSPTDTQYF	TGTGCCAGCAGCTTCAAGACTAGCCCCACAGATACGCAGTATTTT
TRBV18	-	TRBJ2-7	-	CASSPGQGGASEQYF	TGTGCCAGCTCACCCGGACAGGGAGGGGCCTCCGAGCAGTACTTC